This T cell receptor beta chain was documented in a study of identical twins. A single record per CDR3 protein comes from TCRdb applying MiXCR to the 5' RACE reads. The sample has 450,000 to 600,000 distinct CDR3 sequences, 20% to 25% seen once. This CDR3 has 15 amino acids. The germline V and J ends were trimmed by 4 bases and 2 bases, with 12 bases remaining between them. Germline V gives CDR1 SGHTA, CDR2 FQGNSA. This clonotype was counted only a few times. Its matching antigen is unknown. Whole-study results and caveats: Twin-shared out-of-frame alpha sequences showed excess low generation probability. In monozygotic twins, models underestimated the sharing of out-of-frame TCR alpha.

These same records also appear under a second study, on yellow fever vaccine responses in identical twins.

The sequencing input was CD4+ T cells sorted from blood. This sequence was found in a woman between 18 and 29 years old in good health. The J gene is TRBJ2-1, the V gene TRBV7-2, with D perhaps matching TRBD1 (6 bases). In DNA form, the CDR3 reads TGTGCCAGCAGCTGGGGGCTTTCCACCTACAATGAGCAGTTCTTC. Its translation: CASSWGLSTYNEQFF.